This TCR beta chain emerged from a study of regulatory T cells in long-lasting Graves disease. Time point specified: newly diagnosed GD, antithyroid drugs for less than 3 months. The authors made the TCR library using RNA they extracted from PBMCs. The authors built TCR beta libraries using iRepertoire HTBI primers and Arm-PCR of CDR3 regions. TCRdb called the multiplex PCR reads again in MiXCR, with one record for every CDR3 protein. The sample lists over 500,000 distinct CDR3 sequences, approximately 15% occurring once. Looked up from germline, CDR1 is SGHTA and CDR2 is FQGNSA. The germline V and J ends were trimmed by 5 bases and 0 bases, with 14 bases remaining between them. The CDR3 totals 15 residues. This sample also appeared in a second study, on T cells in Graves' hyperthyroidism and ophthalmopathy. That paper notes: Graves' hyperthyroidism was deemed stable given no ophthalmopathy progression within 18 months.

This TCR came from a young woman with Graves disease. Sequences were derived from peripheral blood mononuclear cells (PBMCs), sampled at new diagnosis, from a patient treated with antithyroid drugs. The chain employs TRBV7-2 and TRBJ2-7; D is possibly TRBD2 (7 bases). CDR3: CASSPQGGGSYEQYF. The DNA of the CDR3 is TGTGCCAGCAGCCCTCAAGGGGGGGGCTCCTACGAGCAGTACTTC.